Each of the 3 T cell receptor beta chains below was sequenced from the same sample in a study of T-cell memory formation after mild COVID-19. TCRdb re-called the 5' RACE reads with MiXCR, one entry per CDR3 protein. The table records around 300,000 distinct CDR3 sequences, roughly 13% of them present only once. The sample consisted of PBMCs or a T cell subset sorted from them (not recorded which). The source of these receptors is a man aged 18 to 29 who had mild COVID-19 (a few samples of this study predate the infection). Cell type and time point are not known.

This clonotype has only a few counts. The chain combines TRBV7-2 with TRBJ2-3; TRBD2 aligns across 8 bases. The CDR3 spans 15 residues. Unmatched junction bases numbered 3, after V lost 3 bases and J lost 1 base. Germline V gene lookup returns CDR1 SGHTA and CDR2 FQGNSA. The CDR3 protein is CASSFVTSGTDTQYF. The CDR3 DNA reads as TGTGCCAGCAGCTTTGTGACTAGCGGCACAGATACGCAGTATTTT.

This sequence joins TRBV4-1 and TRBJ2-7; a weak D match, TRBD2 (6 bases). Per the germline V gene, CDR1 is MGHRA and CDR2 is YSYEKL. This CDR3 region has 21 residues. V was clipped by 3 bases and J by 0 bases, with 30 bases between them. CDR3 sequence (DNA): TGCGCCAGCAGCCATTTAATCATCGGGCAGGAGCGGGTACTTAGCTCCTACGAGCAGTACTTC. It codes for CASSHLIIGQERVLSSYEQYF.

The V gene is TRBV7-9, the J gene TRBJ1-4; D remains ambiguous. Germline V lookup: CDR1 SEHNR, CDR2 FQNEAQ (reference sequence). Trimming removed 3 bases from V and 8 bases from J, with 4 bases in between. The CDR3 sequence is 11 residues long. This CDR3 is CASSFHEKLFF. The CDR3 DNA is TGTGCCAGCAGCTTTCACGAAAAACTGTTTTTT. Using reference TRBV7-9 and TRBJ1-4 for the parts outside the CDR3, the full variable domain is DTGVSQNPRHKITKRGQNVTFRCDPISEHNRLYWYRQTLGQGPEFLTYFQNEAQLEKSRLLSDRFSAERPKGSFSTLEIQRTEQGDSAMYLCASSFHEKLFFGSGTQLSVL.